The 19 T cell receptor beta chains listed next were all sequenced from one sample in a study of blood T cells in healthy people across ages. Primed by a sample-barcoded 5' primer and a J-beta primer mix, a second PCR proceeded for about 6 to 12 cycles. In TCRdb, the 5' RACE reads were re-called with MiXCR into one record per CDR3 protein. The sample shows roughly 680,000 distinct CDR3 sequences, under 65% of them seen only once. Sequencing used blood. The origin of the receptors is a woman aged 80 or older in good health.

This clonotype has only a few counts. The rearrangement uses TRBV12-3 or TRBV12-4 and TRBJ2-6; a weak D match, TRBD1 (6 bases). Trimming removed 4 bases at V and 15 bases at J, with 13 bases between. The CDR3 loop spans 12 amino acids. The CDR3 DNA reads TGTGCCAGCAGTTGGGACATCCCTCCCCTGACTTTC. It specifies CASSWDIPPLTF.

This chain connects TRBV2 to TRBJ2-1; D is undetermined. The CDR3 sequence is 11 residues long. V lost 2 bases and J lost 10, with 6 bases in between. Per germline, CDR1 SNHLY and CDR2 FYNNEI. CDR3 in DNA: TGTGCCAGCAGTGAATACTCAGAGCAGTTCTTC. As protein: CASSEYSEQFF.

This chain uses TRBV7-3 with TRBJ1-1; a possible D gene is TRBD1 (5 bases). This CDR3 region has 15 residues. The germline gives CDR1 SGHTA, CDR2 FQGTGA. Trimming removed 5 bases at V and 4 bases at J, with 17 bases between. Here the CDR3 reads CASSPGPGETTEAFF. The CDR3 DNA follows: TGTGCCAGCAGCCCCGGGCCGGGGGAGACCACTGAAGCTTTCTTT.

This chain uses TRBV7-6 with TRBJ2-4, with 8 bases fitting TRBD2. The CDR3 runs 15 residues. V lost 2 bases to trimming and J lost 5 bases; unmatched junction nucleotides: 5. CDR1 is SGHVS and CDR2 is FNYEAQ in the germline V gene. The CDR3 nucleotides read TGTGCCAGCAGCTTAACAGCGGGAGTCCAAAACATTCAGTACTTC. Translated, it gives CASSLTAGVQNIQYF.

Concerning this clonotype itself: A read error is possible here, since a much larger clone lies one base away. V gene TRBV20-1 combines with J gene TRBJ2-7; 9 bases map to TRBD2. Trimming cost V 4 bases and J 13 bases; bases outside gene matches: 17. Per the germline V gene, CDR1 is DFQATT and CDR2 is SNEGSKA (reference sequence). This CDR3 region has 14 residues. Written as DNA, the CDR3 is TGCAGTGCTACCTCTAGCGGGGCACAAGAGACCCATTACTTC. Protein product: CSATSSGAQETHYF.

At least ten counts were recorded for this clonotype. This sequence joins TRBV20-1 and TRBJ1-1; TRBD1 matches at 8 bases. Trimming removed 6 bases from V and 3 bases from J; junction bases left unmatched: 6. The CDR3 runs to 13 residues. In germline, CDR1 is DFQATT, CDR2 SNEGSKA (reference sequence). CDR3 coding DNA: TGCAGTGCCAAGACAGGGGATCACACTGAAGCTTTCTTT. The encoded protein is CSAKTGDHTEAFF.

A note on this clonotype: This could be a read error, since a much larger clone is one nucleotide away. The CDR3 bases are TGTGCCAGCGGACGGACACTACCGTACAATGAGCAGTTCTTC. Residues: CASGRTLPYNEQFF. V gene TRBV12-3 or TRBV12-4 combines with J gene TRBJ2-1, with D possibly being TRBD1 (5 bases). There are 14 residues in the CDR3. Trimming took off 8 bases at V and 4 bases at J, with 15 bases between the two ends.

This clonotype was counted ten times or more. The genes are TRBV7-2 and TRBJ2-3; D not certain. Trimming pared 5 bases from V and 4 bases from J, leaving 16 bases between. Germline CDR1 is SGHTA and CDR2 is FQGNSA. The CDR3 contains 15 residues. The CDR3 region is CASSPISFAADTQYF. In DNA form, the CDR3 reads TGTGCCAGCAGCCCAATTTCTTTTGCCGCAGATACGCAGTATTTT.

V is TRBV6-6 and J is TRBJ2-7; D is unclear. The J call may be mistaken, given a closer DNA end match to TRBJ2-5. Per germline, CDR1 MNHNY and CDR2 SVGAGI (reference sequence). The CDR3 contains 13 residues. This CDR3 is CATRTANQETQYF. In DNA, the CDR3 is TGTGCCACCCGAACGGCAAACCAAGAGACCCAGTACTTC.

This clonotype showed up just a few times. V and J are TRBV7-9 and TRBJ2-2, with no clear D. The CDR3 covers 17 residues. The germline V gene encodes CDR1 SEHNR and CDR2 FQNEAQ (reference sequence). The V gene lost 4 bases and the J gene lost 0 bases, with 15 bases spanning the gap. The CDR3 sequence: CASSSLVGRSNTGELFF. DNA of the CDR3: TGTGCCAGCAGCTCCTTGGTCGGGCGTTCGAACACCGGGGAGCTGTTTTTT. Full variable domain (rest looked up from reference TRBV7-9 and TRBJ2-2): DTGVSQNPRHKITKRGQNVTFRCDPISEHNRLYWYRQTLGQGPEFLTYFQNEAQLEKSRLLSDRFSAERPKGSFSTLEIQRTEQGDSAMYLCASSSLVGRSNTGELFFGEGSRLTVL.

Concerning this clonotype: This could be a read error, since a much larger clone is one nucleotide away. The chain joins TRBV3-1 to TRBJ2-1; 11 nucleotides align to TRBD2. CDR1 is LGHDT and CDR2 is YNNKEL in the germline V gene (reference sequence). This CDR3 contains 16 residues. J lost 3 bases, V lost 4 bases, and 5 bases had no gene match. The CDR3 loop is CASSPVTSGIYNEQFF. The CDR3 nucleotides are TGTGCCAGCAGCCCTGTGACTAGCGGGATCTACAATGAGCAGTTCTTC.

This clonotype was seen at least ten times. This chain joins TRBV2 and TRBJ2-2; D gene uncertain. Germline V gene sequence: CDR1 SNHLY, CDR2 FYNNEI. The CDR3 runs to 15 residues. Trimming removed 3 bases from V and 0 bases from J, with 8 bases in between. The CDR3 region is CASSDGPANTGELFF. CDR3 nucleotides: TGTGCCAGCAGTGATGGTCCCGCGAACACCGGGGAGCTGTTTTTT.

This clonotype has more than one count but fewer than ten. This sequence may be a read error, since a much larger clone differs from it by one base. This sequence joins TRBV6-2 or TRBV6-3 and TRBJ2-2; D gene uncertain. The CDR3 covers 14 residues. The germline gives CDR1 MNHEY, CDR2 SVGEGT. Trimming took 2 bases from V and 7 from J, leaving 11 bases between them. The CDR3 region is CASSYAAFSGELFF. In nucleotides, the CDR3 is TGTGCCAGCAGTTACGCGGCCTTTAGCGGGGAGCTGTTTTTT.

This clonotype appeared a few times. The genes are TRBV3-1 and TRBJ2-2, with D perhaps TRBD2 (5 bases). V was shortened by 7 bases and J by 4 bases, with 13 bases between the two germline ends. Germline V gene lookup returns CDR1 LGHDT and CDR2 YNNKEL (reference sequence). CDR3 length: 14 amino acids. CDR3 sequence: CASTSALATGELFF. The CDR3 nucleotides are TGTGCCAGCACCTCGGCCCTAGCCACCGGGGAGCTGTTTTTT.

This clonotype was counted between two and nine times. The chain links TRBV21-1 to TRBJ2-3; the table's D gene call, TRBD2, was not cross checked with the DNA. TRBV21-1 is a listed pseudogene. The CDR3 runs to 15 residues. The CDR3 protein is CASCGSGGDTDTQYF. CDR3 DNA sequence: TGTGCCAGCTGTGGTAGCGGGGGGGACACAGATACGCAGTATTTT.

This clonotype has a count of ten or more. V is TRBV10-3 and J is TRBJ2-7, with TRBD2 matching 7 bases. The junction had 4 bases not matched to a gene; V was cut back by 6 bases and J by 2 bases. This CDR3 is 13 amino acids long. CDR1 and CDR2 (germline): ENHRY, SYGVKD. DNA for the CDR3: TGTGCCATCAGACGGGAGGCTACCTACGAGCAGTACTTC. Translation gives CAIRREATYEQYF.

This sequence joins TRBV5-5 and TRBJ2-7; 8 bases fit TRBD1. Germline V CDR1 and CDR2: SGHKS, YYEKEE (reference sequence). J gave up 2 bases and V 4 bases, and 11 bases lay outside the gene matches. There are 16 residues in the CDR3. The DNA of the CDR3 is TGTGCCAGCAGCCCAAGAACCGGACAGGGAGCCTACGAGCAGTACTTC. It codes for CASSPRTGQGAYEQYF.

Comment on this clonotype: With a much larger clone just one base away, this may be a read error. The V call is TRBV20-1, the J call TRBJ2-1; 9 nucleotides agree with TRBD1. The J call may be faulty, since TRBJ2-7 better matches the DNA end. Germline V CDR1 and CDR2: DFQATT, SNEGSKA (reference sequence). The CDR3 consists of 14 residues. Here the CDR3 reads CSATGQGRYNEQYF. DNA of the CDR3: TGCAGTGCTACCGGACAGGGGCGGTACAATGAGCAGTACTTC.

The rearrangement uses TRBV7-2 and TRBJ2-1, with 9 bases that match TRBD2. Germline V gene data show CDR1 as SGHTA and CDR2 as FQGNSA. V shed 4 bases and J 6 bases; nucleotides not matched to a gene: 4. This CDR3 comprises 14 residues. CDR3 sequence: CASSSTSGPNEQFF. In DNA, the CDR3 is TGTGCCAGCAGCTCAACTAGCGGGCCCAATGAGCAGTTCTTC.